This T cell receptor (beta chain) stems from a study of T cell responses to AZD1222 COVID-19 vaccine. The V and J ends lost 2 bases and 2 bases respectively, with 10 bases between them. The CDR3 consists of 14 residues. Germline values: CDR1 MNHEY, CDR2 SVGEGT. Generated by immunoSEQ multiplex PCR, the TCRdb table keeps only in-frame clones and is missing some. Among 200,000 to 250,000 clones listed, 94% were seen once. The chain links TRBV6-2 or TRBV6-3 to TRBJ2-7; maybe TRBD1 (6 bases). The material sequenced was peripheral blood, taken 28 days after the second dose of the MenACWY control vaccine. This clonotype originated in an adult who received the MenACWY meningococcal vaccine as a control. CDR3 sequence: CASSYGGPPYEQYF. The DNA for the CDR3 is TGTGCCAGCAGTTACGGGGGCCCGCCCTACGAGCAGTACTTC.